This T cell receptor beta chain was recovered during a study of blood T cell repertoires in COVID-19. Participant ages covered about 18 to 95 years across 24 US areas. Which cohort a participant joined came from the clinical history participants gave. Using immunoSEQ multiplex PCR, the repertoire was profiled, and TCRdb retains in-frame clones only, with some absent. The sample shows about 300,000 clones, roughly 91% of them seen only once. V shed 6 bases, J shed 7 bases, and the junction held 6 bases outside the gene matches. Germline values: CDR1 MDHEN, CDR2 SYDVKM. The CDR3 contains 14 residues. The sequenced sample was PBMCs or T cells enriched from blood (not recorded which). The chain joins TRBV28 to TRBJ1-5; 10 bases are shared with TRBD1. This TCR came from a woman between 50 and 59 years old who had been exposed to COVID-19. The CDR3 nucleotides are TGTGCCAGCAGACCCCAGGGACAGGGGCAGCCCCAGCATTTT. Protein: CASRPQGQGQPQHF.